The 18 T cell receptor beta chains presented below share a single source sample, sequenced in a study of early T cells in non-severe SARS-CoV-2 infection. TCRdb re-derived calls from the 5' RACE reads in MiXCR, one entry per CDR3 protein. The table includes roughly 80,000 distinct CDR3 sequences, 11% to 15% detected once. Material: whole blood. Receptors originate from an adult who was a healthcare worker with PCR-confirmed SARS-CoV-2 infection or an uninfected control (not recorded which).

This clonotype was observed a handful of times. The J gene is TRBJ2-7, the V gene TRBV30; D perhaps matches TRBD2 (5 bases). There are 14 residues in the CDR3. Germline V gene data show CDR1 as GTSNPN and CDR2 as SVGIG (reference sequence). Trimming took 4 bases from V and 4 from J, leaving 17 bases between them. The CDR3 loop reads CAWKLPRGRYEQYF. CDR3 DNA: TGTGCCTGGAAACTCCCCCGAGGGCGATACGAGCAGTACTTC.

In this sample, this clonotype turned up a few times. The V gene is TRBV12-3 or TRBV12-4, the J gene TRBJ1-1; 8 bases are shared with TRBD1. The trim removed 6 bases at V and 3 bases at J, leaving 3 bases unmatched. CDR3 length equals 13 residues. CDR3 in DNA: TGTGCCAGCAGGGGGACAGGTTACACTGAAGCTTTCTTT. Protein sequence: CASRGTGYTEAFF.

In DNA, the CDR3 is TGTGCCAGCAGCCGCTCCGGGACCACAGATACGCAGTATTTT. This translates into CASSRSGTTDTQYF. The chain joins TRBV13 to TRBJ2-3; D assignment may be TRBD1 or TRBD2 (5 bases each). CDR1 is PRHDT and CDR2 is FYEKMQ in the germline V gene (reference sequence). Trimming took off 5 bases at V and 2 bases at J, with 11 bases between the two ends. CDR3 length: 14 residues.

This clonotype has more than one count but fewer than ten. CDR3 nucleotide sequence: TGTGCCACCCCCTTAGGGGACAGCCTTCCCTACTGTGAGCAGTTCTTC. It is translated as CATPLGDSLPYCEQFF. V is TRBV12-3 or TRBV12-4 and J is TRBJ2-1; 7 positions match TRBD1. The J segment lost 9 bases and the V segment lost 10 bases, leaving 21 bases of the junction unmatched. The CDR3 spans 16 residues.

About this clonotype: This may stem from a read error, because a much larger clone lies one nucleotide away. This chain uses TRBV29-1 with TRBJ1-2; D is unresolved. This CDR3 has 13 amino acids. Germline V CDR1 and CDR2: SQVTM, ANQGSEA. CDR3 coding DNA: TGCAGCGTTGGAGGAGAGCTAGAAGGCGGCTTCACCTTC. Its protein is CSVGGELEGGFTF.

There are many counts of this clonotype. V usage is TRBV6-1 and J usage is TRBJ1-4, with TRBD1 as a possible D gene (5 bases). CDR3 size: 15 residues. Germline V gene sequence: CDR1 MNHNS, CDR2 SASEGT. V was shortened by 3 bases and J by 2 bases, with 10 bases between the two germline ends. The CDR3 region is CASSDRGRTNEKLFF. DNA for the CDR3: TGTGCCAGCAGTGACCGGGGACGGACTAATGAAAAACTGTTTTTT.

V gene TRBV27 combines with J gene TRBJ2-1; D may be TRBD2 (6 bases). The germline CDR1 and CDR2 sequences are MNHEY and SMNVEV (reference sequence). The V end was cut by 1 base, the J end by 8 bases, with 12 bases between. The CDR3 is 14 residues long. The CDR3 DNA follows: TGTGCCAGCAGTTTATTCAGCGGGCACGATGAGCAGTTCTTC. Its translation is CASSLFSGHDEQFF.

This clonotype was detected a few times. The J gene is TRBJ2-7, the V gene TRBV29-1; the match to TRBD1 covers 7 bases. Germline V gives CDR1 SQVTM, CDR2 ANQGSEA. V shed 8 bases, J shed 0 bases, and the junction held 10 bases outside the gene matches. This CDR3 has 14 amino acids. The CDR3 DNA follows: TGCAGCTTTTCCGGGACAGCGAACTCCTACGAGCAGTACTTC. Its translation: CSFSGTANSYEQYF.

The chain joins TRBV10-1 to TRBJ1-5; D is ambiguous. V dropped 3 bases and J dropped 4 bases, with 4 bases sitting between them. The CDR3 totals 12 residues. Germline assignment: CDR1 WNHNN and CDR2 SYGVQD (reference sequence). The CDR3 region has the DNA TGCGCCAGCAGTGACAGTAATCAGCCCCAGCATTTT. The encoded protein is CASSDSNQPQHF.

This clonotype appeared a few times. The gene calls are TRBV5-1 and TRBJ2-2; D not resolved. CDR3 length: 13 residues. The V end lost 4 bases, the J end lost 2 bases, and 6 bases lay between the germline ends. The germline V gene has CDR1 SGHRS and CDR2 YFSETQ. In DNA form, the CDR3 reads TGCGCCAGCAGCATTGGTAACACCGGGGAGCTGTTTTTT. This translates into CASSIGNTGELFF.

The table lists this clonotype with a few counts. The chain carries TRBV9 and TRBJ2-7; D gene ambiguous. V lost 0 bases and J 1 base, leaving 8 bases between the germline ends. This CDR3 spans 14 amino acids. Per germline, CDR1 SGDLS and CDR2 YYNGEE. The CDR3 coding sequence is TGTGCCAGCAGCGTAGGGCCAGATTCCTACGAGCAGTACTTC. This gives the protein CASSVGPDSYEQYF.

Many counts were recorded for this clonotype. The V gene is TRBV11-3, the J gene TRBJ2-1, with TRBD1 matching over 8 bases. The germline V gene has CDR1 SGHNT and CDR2 YENEEA. Losses at the gene ends were 5 bases for V and 0 bases for J; bases not matched to a gene: 24. CDR3 length equals 22 residues. The CDR3 reads CASSTTGTGEHLLEISYNEQFF. DNA for the CDR3: TGTGCCAGCAGCACCACCGGGACAGGAGAACACCTCCTCGAAATCTCCTACAATGAGCAGTTCTTC.

This clonotype occurred many times. The chain carries TRBV5-6 and TRBJ1-2; 8 nucleotides agree with TRBD1. CDR1 is SGHDT, CDR2 YYEEEE, per germline. V was pared by 4 bases and J by 4 bases, with 12 bases of the junction left unmatched. The CDR3 consists of 16 residues. CDR3: CASSPVGQGLPYGYTF. The CDR3 DNA follows: TGTGCCAGCAGCCCGGTCGGACAGGGCCTTCCCTATGGCTACACCTTC.

This clonotype was seen at least ten times. V and J are TRBV5-6 and TRBJ1-2; possibly TRBD1 for D (6 bases). Germline lookup yields CDR1 SGHDT and CDR2 YYEEEE. CDR3 size: 14 residues. Deletions cut 4 bases from V and 4 bases from J, with 14 bases between. Here the CDR3 DNA reads TGTGCCAGCAGCACCCGGGACAAGGTCTATGGCTACACCTTC. Amino acids: CASSTRDKVYGYTF.

V and J are TRBV2 and TRBJ2-5, with a tentative D call TRBD2 (6 bases). The V and J ends lost 6 bases and 0 bases respectively, with 11 bases between them. The V gene's germline CDR1 is SNHLY and CDR2 FYNNEI. The CDR3 consists of 14 residues. The CDR3: CASRGTLYQETQYF. The CDR3 nucleotides are TGTGCCAGCAGGGGGACTCTGTACCAAGAGACCCAGTACTTC.

This clonotype was detected a few times. J is TRBJ2-1 and V is TRBV9, with 7 bases aligning to TRBD2. CDR3 length: 14 residues. CDR1 SGDLS and CDR2 YYNGEE come from the germline V gene. V was pared by 0 bases and J by 9 bases, with 6 bases of the junction left unmatched. The CDR3 coding sequence is TGTGCCAGCAGCGTAGGAGGCGGGAGCGCTGAGCAGTTCTTC. Translating it yields CASSVGGGSAEQFF.

This clonotype was recorded at least ten times. The chain uses TRBV7-2 and TRBJ2-7; D gene ambiguous. CDR1 and CDR2 from the germline V gene are SGHTA and FQGNSA. V was shortened by 1 base and J by 2 bases, with 9 bases between the two germline ends. The CDR3 spans 14 residues. The CDR3 DNA follows: TGTGCCAGCAGCTTAGGGCTGGGCGCCTACGAGCAGTACTTC. This codes for CASSLGLGAYEQYF.

This clonotype was seen a few times. This chain uses TRBV29-1 with TRBJ2-5; the D is unclear. CDR1 is SQVTM, CDR2 ANQGSEA, per germline. V lost 4 bases and J lost 2, with 5 bases in between. This CDR3 region has 11 residues. CDR3 coding DNA: TGCAGCGTTGTCGGGCAAGAGACCCAGTACTTC. Its translation: CSVVGQETQYF.